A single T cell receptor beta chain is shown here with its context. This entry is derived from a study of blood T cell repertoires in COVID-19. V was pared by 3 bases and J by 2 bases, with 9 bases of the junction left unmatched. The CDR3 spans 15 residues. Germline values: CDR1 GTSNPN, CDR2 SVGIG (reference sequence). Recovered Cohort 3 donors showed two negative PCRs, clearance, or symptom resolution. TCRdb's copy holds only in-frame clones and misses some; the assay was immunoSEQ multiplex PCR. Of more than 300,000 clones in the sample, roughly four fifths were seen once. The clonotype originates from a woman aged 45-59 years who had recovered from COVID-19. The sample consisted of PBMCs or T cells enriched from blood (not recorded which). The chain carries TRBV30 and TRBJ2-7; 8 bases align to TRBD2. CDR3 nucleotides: TGTGCCTGGAGGGGGGCACTAGCGGAGACCTACGAGCAGTACTTC. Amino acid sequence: CAWRGALAETYEQYF. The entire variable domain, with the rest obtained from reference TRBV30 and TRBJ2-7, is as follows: SQTIHQWPATLVQPVGSPLSLECTVEGTSNPNLYWYRQAAGRGLQLLFYSVGIGQISSEVPQNLSASRPQDRQFILSSKKLLLSDSGFYLCAWRGALAETYEQYFGPGTRLTVT.